A selection of T cell receptor beta chains follows, all from one sample in a study of shared clonotypes between healthy human individuals. Sequencing used immunoSEQ multiplex PCR; TCRdb keeps in-frame clones, though not all of them. The sample contains roughly 700,000 clones, 90% of which appear only once. The sequenced sample was memory CD8+ T cells from PBMCs. These receptors originate from a man aged 18 to 30 in good health. Some clones in this sample may be carry-over from other donors' samples. The CDR3 runs from the conserved cysteine through the conserved F or W. Each record gives: J gene, V gene, CDR3 length, CDR3 protein.

>TRBJ2-5|TRBV5-1|15
CASSLGQIVSETQYF
>TRBJ1-2|TRBV7-8|12
CASSPGGSGYTF
>TRBJ1-5|TRBV28|14
CASSSRGQSEPQHF
>TRBJ2-2|TRBV6-1|15
CASRGQGPNTGELFF
>TRBJ2-3|TRBV7-3|15
CASSLVRGNTDTQYF
>TRBJ2-1|TRBV27|12
CASGRAELEQFF
>TRBJ2-1|TRBV7-3|15
CASSFGLAGGNEQFF
>TRBJ1-1|TRBV5-1|15
CASSLDRGFGTEAFF
>TRBJ2-5|TRBV6-5|15
CASSLGLAGAETQYF
>TRBJ1-1|TRBV6-1|15
CASRGYRTSNTEAFF
>TRBJ1-1|TRBV13|15
CASSTRDSGIAEAFF
>TRBJ2-3|TRBV7-3|16
CASSLGWGENTDTQYF
>TRBJ2-5|TRBV4-3|16
CASSQDGSGRGETQYF
>TRBJ2-7|TRBV7-9|14
CASSPPAGAYEQYF
>TRBJ1-1|TRBV11-3|13
CASSFDRNTEAFF
>TRBJ2-1|TRBV28|16
CASNNVRDTPYNEQFF
>TRBJ2-7|TRBV7-2|16
CASSWRGTGGAYEQYF